The T cell receptor beta chain described here comes from a study of cytomegalovirus exposure and HLA in healthy donors (dated by TCRdb to about 2017). Background on the whole study: In an earlier analysis of 450 to 750 of the donors, 276 Gb of sequence data and some 120 million unique TCR beta sequences from roughly 200 million T cells were reported. Approximately 330 gigabases of sequencing data and 70 million to 100 million unique TCR sequences made up an early release that covered fewer than 650 HLA-typed donors. Of the approximately 400 genotyped donors, roughly 80% fell in the genetic ancestry cluster associated with self-reported Caucasian donors. The study was designed to test whether signatures of past pathogen exposure could be identified by cataloging public T cell receptors. The study profiled the T cell repertoires of fewer than 850 subjects by immunosequencing and related them to cytomegalovirus serostatus. Besides the first cohort of 500 to 700 subjects, a separate validation cohort made up of roughly 120 different subjects was used. High-throughput TCR immunosequencing, statistical association of individual TCRs with disease status, and machine learning were combined to predict cytomegalovirus infection status. To study patterns of TCR occurrence, a later analysis re-analyzed previously published TCR beta repertoires from several hundred donors and added high-resolution HLA genotyping. In the later analysis, no new phenotypic data were used to find candidate immune exposures; instead, reliance was placed on TCR beta sequences and their occurrence across donors. An earlier analysis of 500 to 650 of the donors applied high-throughput TCR beta sequencing to assess whether each TCR beta V gene segment acted as functional or pseudogenic. Donor age, sex, ethnicity and CMV serostatus were compiled together with the repertoire data. Genome-wide SNP genotypes for about 65% of the roughly 700 donors were used in a later genetic analysis, which treated that subset as a discovery cohort. All discovery cohort repertoires had been generated on a single sequencing platform. Both class I and class II loci were covered by HLA typing, at four-digit resolution. Typing coverage varied by locus: roughly 629-630 donors for A, B, C, DRB1 and DQB1; 500 to 550 for DQA1; about 570 for DPA1; about 450 for DPB1. Because of strong linkage in the cohort, roughly five DR-DQ haplotypes were treated as single units for association and clustering. Across 398 genotyped donors of the cohort, an average of roughly 250,000 unique TCR beta nucleotide sequences per donor were sequenced, and 15% to 20% of those sequences were non-productive.

A note on this clone: The specificity of this receptor is unknown. No much larger clonotype is one base removed from it; base qualities were not supplied.

The research as a whole found: In a later analysis, several top co-occurrence clusters were reported to appear linked to parvovirus B19, influenza, CMV and Epstein-Barr virus. V-gene and J-gene trimming of TCR beta chains was associated with a missense DCLRE1C variant in a later genetic analysis, and the association was replicated in an independent cohort. Most TCR sequences were seen in very few donors, while some public TCRs were found in many individuals. A later analysis found that HLA-associated TCR beta chains were more clonally expanded and had lower generation probabilities than equally common non-associated chains. Because some donors lacked HLA typing at each locus, the association tests relied only on the typed subset. Linkage disequilibrium might explain the correlated functional status among segregating V segments, but an unknown experimental factor could not be ruled out. Assigning TCR associations to individual alleles was difficult when HLA alleles, especially DR and DQ, strongly co-occurred. According to a later analysis, TCR association rates differed among HLA loci, with DRB1 alleles showing the most associated TCRs and HLA-C alleles showing the fewest. In vitro tests confirmed that a few of the cytomegalovirus-associated TCR beta chains recognize cytomegalovirus antigens. Roughly uniform sequencing depth across donors was assumed in presence/absence analyses, although this assumption may not hold. In an earlier analysis of approximately 600 of the donors, most TCR beta V segments were observed in productive rearrangements about 90% or about 30% of the time, broadly matching IMGT annotations. A later genetic analysis reported fewer N-insertions in productive TCRs among donors in an Asian-associated ancestry cluster than the 666-donor mean. The study listed 150 to 200 TCR beta chains as associated with cytomegalovirus. A later analysis found that most CMV-associated TCR beta chains appeared HLA-restricted, with HLA associations seemingly driven largely by CMV exposure. The cohort was sequenced for TCR beta chains only, and without alpha or paired-chain data the features that could be detected were limited. The only immune exposure information available for the cohort was CMV serostatus. Some IMGT-functional V segments, including TRBV6-2 and TRBV6-3, could not be told apart with the 87-base-pair reads, so those segments were excluded. A group of highly shared sequence variants was considered likely to be a technical artifact of the sequencing pipeline. The earlier analysis of approximately 560 of the donors excluded some 16 rarely observed V segments, including chromosome 9 orphons, because counts were too low. The classifier was reported to diagnose cytomegalovirus status with high specificity and sensitivity in both the original and validation cohorts. According to the authors, the approach could potentially be generalized to other disease states and immunological phenotypes. A further reported finding was that TCR beta sequences accurately predicted the HLA-A and HLA-B alleles for most subjects in the first cohort. A later analysis associated roughly 17,000 TCR beta sequences with specific HLA alleles at a false discovery rate of 0.05.

Library preparation used the immunoSEQ multiplex PCR assay. For the multiplex PCR, a mixture combining 60 forward primers for TCR Vbeta segments and 13 reverse primers for TCR Jbeta segments was used. A multiplex PCR assay on genomic DNA amplified the CDR3 region of rearranged TCR beta genes. The Illumina HiSeq System was used to sequence the amplified TCR beta libraries as 87-base-pair reads. Regarding the original processing steps: Across the 700 or so repertoires, a later analysis counted tens of millions of unique TCR beta chains, roughly 11 million of which were shared by at least two donors. Raw reads were error-corrected and collapsed into unique sequences with a nearest-neighbor algorithm that merged closely related sequences to remove PCR and sequencing errors. To assign V, D and J gene segments, CDR3 sequences were aligned to IMGT reference sequences. For a sequence to be retained, a match of at least six nucleotides to both a V gene segment and a J gene segment was required. A rearrangement was called productive if the CDR3 had no stop codons and remained in frame with V and J, and every other rearrangement was called non-productive. Following IMGT convention, CDR3 was defined as the stretch from the second conserved V-encoded cysteine to the conserved J-encoded phenylalanine. Sequences without an unambiguous match to a single V gene segment were excluded from the earlier analysis of several hundred of the donors. An earlier analysis of over 450 of the donors classified V segments as functional when productive rearrangements were above 56.7% and as segregating when the standard deviation between donors was above 5%. A statistical classification framework was built for diagnosing cytomegalovirus status from the catalog of TCR beta chain sequences. A later analysis assigned V and J genes by comparing TCR nucleotide sequences with IMGT/GENE-DB human TR gene sequences. Using the TCRdist pipeline, a later analysis assigned CDR3 sequences along with most-parsimonious VDJ recombination scenarios. In a later analysis, each TCR beta chain was defined by its CDR3 amino acid sequence together with its V-gene family, and reads without a unique V-gene family were excluded. In a later analysis, some 600 highly shared, low-generation-probability nucleotide sequences were removed to address suspected cross-contamination and a sequencing artifact. For each public chain, a later analysis derived a clonal expansion index from normalized ranks of inferred template counts within each repertoire. A later analysis computed generation probabilities with a VDJ recombination model fitted to out-of-frame rearrangements, and checked the results against IGoR. Hypergeometric tests were used in a later analysis to score TCR-TCR, TCR-HLA and TCR-CMV co-occurrence, with a repertoire-size bias correction applied to the TCR pairs. False discovery rates were estimated in a later analysis by permuting HLA or CMV assignments 20 times. In a later analysis, co-occurring TCRs were grouped using DBSCAN, with TCRdist sequence similarity added in when clustering inside HLA-allele-positive subsets. Repertoires with fewer than 30,000 or more than 120,000 public chains, plus five repertoires with anomalous nucleotide sharing, were excluded from co-occurrence clustering. What TCRdb holds here is the immuneACCESS table cut down to in-frame rearrangements. Part of the clones is not present; checked against another copy, under half of the missing clones reflect an unresolved V gene, and the others are unexplained. For V, J and clone size, that table is used; D and trimming come from the DNA. In all, the sample holds 180,000 or so clones, and roughly 73% of those were seen once. In total, the top ten clones hold less than 9.5% of the sample.

The cohort was made up of 666 healthy bone marrow donors. At the time of sampling, every cohort member was nominally healthy, though immune exposures that went unrecorded were likely present. The donor tested CMV seropositive and was one of the 289 seropositive cohort members. Every donor gave a peripheral blood sample, and the peripheral blood mononuclear cells from that sample were used for TCR beta sequencing. The Qiagen DNeasy Blood Extraction Kit was used to extract genomic DNA from the blood cell samples. Cut back by 0 bases and 2 bases, the V and J ends lie 11 bases apart. Looking up the germline V gene (reference sequence) yields CDR1 GTSNPN and CDR2 SVGIG. Including cysteine and phenylalanine, the CDR3 has 14 amino acids. Only the CDR3 part of the read is kept: 42 bases, read in frame from the first base.

The receptor was isolated from a woman aged 40 to 50 in good health and CMV-seropositive. Sample: PBMCs. Recombination joined TRBV30 with TRBJ2-7, and the D gene may be TRBD2, 5 bases matching. In nucleotides, the sequence is TGTGCCTGGAGTGTGGGAGTAGATCCCTACGAGCAGTACTTC. This encodes CAWSVGVDPYEQYF. Here the CDR3 is joined to the reference TRBV30 and TRBJ2-7 genes, and the full variable domain is: SQTIHQWPATLVQPVGSPLSLECTVEGTSNPNLYWYRQAAGRGLQLLFYSVGIGQISSEVPQNLSASRPQDRQFILSSKKLLLSDSGFYLCAWSVGVDPYEQYFGPGTRLTVT.